This entry describes one TCR beta chain. The data are from a study of T cells in Graves' hyperthyroidism and ophthalmopathy. RNA transcripts were the template for amplifying TCR beta CDR3 regions. During a first-round RT-PCR of the TCR CDR3, the HTBI primer set was used. One entry per CDR3 protein results from TCRdb running MiXCR on the multiplex PCR reads. The sample consists of 600,000 to 750,000 distinct CDR3 sequences, approximately 15% of them appearing once. Trimming removed 2 bases from V and 4 bases from J, with 14 bases in between. Germline V lookup: CDR1 MNHEY, CDR2 SMNVEV (reference sequence). The CDR3 consists of 15 residues.

The sequenced sample was blood. The receptor's source is a man in his forties or fifties with Graves' hyperthyroidism. The rearrangement links TRBV27 to TRBJ1-2, with D possibly TRBD1 on 5 matching bases. The CDR3 reads CASSLGAGGLYGYTF. DNA of the CDR3: TGTGCCAGCAGTTTAGGGGCAGGAGGGCTCTATGGCTACACCTTC.